The 15 T cell receptor beta chains reported below all come from one sample, sequenced in a study of shared clonotypes between healthy human individuals. Naive CD8 cells lacked CD45RO, underwent positive selection for CCR7 and left out terminally differentiated effector memory CD45RA+ cells. Measured with immunoSEQ multiplex PCR; TCRdb has only the in-frame clones, and not every one. The table has about 2.2 million clones, around 93% seen once. The sample taken for sequencing was naive CD8+ T cells from PBMCs. All receptors come from a man between 18 and 35 years old in good health. Some clones in this sample may be carry-over from other donors' samples.

The rearrangement links TRBV28 to TRBJ2-2; D possibly corresponds to TRBD1 (6 bases). Germline V gives CDR1 MDHEN, CDR2 SYDVKM. V was clipped by 3 bases and J by 0 bases, with 11 bases between them. The CDR3 sequence is 16 residues long. The CDR3 protein is CASSFDRRSNTGELFF. The CDR3 DNA sequence: TGTGCCAGCAGTTTCGACAGGCGTTCGAACACCGGGGAGCTGTTTTTT.

The chain carries TRBV18 and TRBJ2-5; D tentatively fits TRBD1 or TRBD2 (6 bases each). Per germline, CDR1 KGHSH and CDR2 LQKENI. V dropped 2 bases and J dropped 5 bases, with 18 bases sitting between them. This CDR3 has 16 amino acids. The CDR3 is CASSPNGGLEWETQYF. The CDR3 DNA follows: TGTGCCAGCTCACCAAACGGGGGCCTGGAGTGGGAGACCCAGTACTTC.

The genes are TRBV7-9 and TRBJ1-2; 10 bases match TRBD1. The germline V gene has CDR1 SEHNR and CDR2 FQNEAQ (reference sequence). The CDR3 spans 18 residues. Trimming took 4 bases from V and 3 from J; bases not matched to a gene: 14. In nucleotides, the CDR3 is TGTGCCAGCAGCTCCACCAACCCCACCGGACAGGGGGACTATGGCTACACCTTC. This translates into CASSSTNPTGQGDYGYTF. The full variable domain, completed using reference TRBV7-9 and TRBJ1-2, is DTGVSQNPRHKITKRGQNVTFRCDPISEHNRLYWYRQTLGQGPEFLTYFQNEAQLEKSRLLSDRFSAERPKGSFSTLEIQRTEQGDSAMYLCASSSTNPTGQGDYGYTFGSGTRLTVV.

The chain has TRBV6-5 and TRBJ1-1; the match to TRBD1 covers 8 bases. V lost 5 bases, J lost 3 bases, and 5 bases stayed unmatched. The CDR3 is 14 residues long. Germline V gives CDR1 MNHEY, CDR2 SVGAGI. The CDR3 DNA reads as TGTGCCAGCAGTCGGACAGGGATGGACACTGAAGCTTTCTTT. This sequence encodes CASSRTGMDTEAFF.

Of note for this clone: Other nucleotide sequences from this sample produce the same CDR3. The chain has TRBV28 and TRBJ2-7; D might be TRBD2 (6 bases). Trimming took off 4 bases at V and 3 bases at J, with 7 bases between the two ends. This CDR3 contains 12 residues. The germline CDR1 and CDR2 sequences are MDHEN and SYDVKM. CDR3 in amino acids: CASSWRGYEQYF. Written as DNA, the CDR3 is TGTGCCAGCAGTTGGCGGGGCTACGAGCAGTACTTC.

The chain employs TRBV9 and TRBJ1-3; D is unresolved. Germline V gene lookup returns CDR1 SGDLS and CDR2 YYNGEE. The CDR3 is 15 amino acids. V was trimmed by 1 base and J by 0 bases, leaving 8 bases between them. CDR3 in DNA: TGTGCCAGCAGCGTATTTCCAAACTCTGGAAACACCATATATTTT. This sequence encodes CASSVFPNSGNTIYF.

Only one count was recorded for this clone. V is TRBV28 and J is TRBJ2-7, with D possibly called TRBD1 or TRBD2 (5 bases each). Per the germline V gene, CDR1 is MDHEN and CDR2 is SYDVKM. The V and J ends lost 3 bases and 6 bases respectively, with 12 bases between them. The CDR3 runs 13 residues. The CDR3 nucleotides read TGTGCCAGCAGTTTGGGGGTGGTCGGCGAGCAGTACTTC. It translates to CASSLGVVGEQYF.

The J gene is TRBJ2-1, the V gene TRBV19; possibly TRBD1 for D (5 bases). In germline, CDR1 is LNHDA, CDR2 SQIVND (reference sequence). Trimming removed 4 bases at V and 0 bases at J, with 7 bases between. This CDR3 region has 14 residues. In nucleotides, the CDR3 is TGTGCCAGTAGTAGACAGAGCTCCTACAATGAGCAGTTCTTC. It yields the protein CASSRQSSYNEQFF.

The chain recombines TRBV7-9 with TRBJ2-7; D may match TRBD1 or TRBD2 (5 bases each). The CDR3 extends over 15 amino acids. V lost 6 bases, J lost 1 base, and 16 bases lay in between. Germline-derived CDR1 and CDR2 are SEHNR and FQNEAQ (reference sequence). CDR3 amino acids: CASRPPGTGSYEQYF. CDR3 in DNA: TGTGCCAGCAGACCCCCCGGGACGGGATCCTACGAGCAGTACTTC.

This sequence joins TRBV5-1 and TRBJ2-5; 10 nucleotides agree with TRBD1. CDR3 length: 15 amino acids. V dropped 4 bases and J dropped 5; count of bases not matched to a gene: 8. Germline CDR1 and CDR2: SGHRS and YFSETQ. Here the CDR3 DNA reads TGCGCCAGCAGCGCCCGGGACAGGGGAGAGGAGACCCAGTACTTC. It specifies CASSARDRGEETQYF.

The V call is TRBV19, the J call TRBJ1-2; D remains ambiguous. The CDR3 covers 13 residues. The germline V gene has CDR1 LNHDA and CDR2 SQIVND (reference sequence). The V end was cut by 1 base, the J end by 4 bases, with 7 bases between. The CDR3 here is CASSIAQLYGYTF. The DNA for the CDR3 is TGTGCCAGTAGTATAGCCCAGCTCTATGGCTACACCTTC. Drawing the rest from reference TRBV19 and TRBJ1-2, the complete variable domain is DGGITQSPKYLFRKEGQNVTLSCEQNLNHDAMYWYRQDPGQGLRLIYYSQIVNDFQKGDIAEGYSVSREKKESFPLTVTSAQKNPTAFYLCASSIAQLYGYTFGSGTRLTVV.

The CDR3 loop reads CASSHAGGGTDTQYF. CDR3 in DNA: TGCGCCAGCAGCCACGCCGGTGGGGGCACAGATACGCAGTATTTT. The chain is built from TRBV4-3 and TRBJ2-3; no clear D. The CDR3 runs 15 residues. CDR1 and CDR2 (germline): LGHNA, YSLEER. The ends were cut back, 3 bases at V and 1 base at J, with 11 bases in the middle.

The genes are TRBV11-2 and TRBJ1-1, with 7 bases lining up with TRBD1. The germline V gene has CDR1 SGHAT and CDR2 FQNNGV. This CDR3 region has 16 residues. V dropped 5 bases and J dropped 5; count of bases not matched to a gene: 14. The CDR3 loop reads CASSASPPTGSTEAFF. The CDR3 DNA sequence: TGTGCCAGCAGCGCCTCCCCCCCGACAGGGAGTACTGAAGCTTTCTTT.

In its sample, this clone was seen once. This chain joins TRBV7-8 and TRBJ2-6, with D tentatively TRBD2 (6 bases). The CDR3 sequence is 15 residues long. From germline, CDR1 is SGHVS and CDR2 FQNEAQ. Between the trimmed V and J ends, which lost 6 bases and 7 bases, there was a span of 16 bases. The CDR3 bases are TGTGCCAGCAGACATACTGGCGGGGACGCCAACGTCCTGACTTTC. It yields the protein CASRHTGGDANVLTF.

This rearrangement joins TRBV7-9 to TRBJ2-7; weak D call: TRBD2 (6 bases). The ends were cut back, 5 bases at V and 3 bases at J, with 14 bases in the middle. Germline lookup yields CDR1 SEHNR and CDR2 FQNEAQ (reference sequence). The CDR3 totals 14 residues. This CDR3 reads CASSPYLASYEQYF. The CDR3 DNA reads as TGTGCCAGCAGCCCCTACCTAGCGAGCTACGAGCAGTACTTC.